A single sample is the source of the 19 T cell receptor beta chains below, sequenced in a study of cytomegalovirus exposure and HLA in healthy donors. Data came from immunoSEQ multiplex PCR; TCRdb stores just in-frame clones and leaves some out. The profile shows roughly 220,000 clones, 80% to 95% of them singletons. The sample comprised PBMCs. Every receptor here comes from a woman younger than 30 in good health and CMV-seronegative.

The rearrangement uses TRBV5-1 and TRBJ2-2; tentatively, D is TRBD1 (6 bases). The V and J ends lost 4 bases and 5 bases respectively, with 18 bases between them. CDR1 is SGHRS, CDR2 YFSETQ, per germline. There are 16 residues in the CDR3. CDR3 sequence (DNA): TGCGCCAGCAGCGCTAAAACGACAGGCGAGACCGGGGAGCTGTTTTTT. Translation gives CASSAKTTGETGELFF.

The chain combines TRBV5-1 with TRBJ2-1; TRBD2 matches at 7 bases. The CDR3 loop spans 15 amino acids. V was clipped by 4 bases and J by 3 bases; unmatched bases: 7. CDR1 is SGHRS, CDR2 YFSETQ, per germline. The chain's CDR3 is CASSPGLAGYNEQFF. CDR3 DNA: TGCGCCAGCAGCCCTGGATTAGCGGGCTACAATGAGCAGTTCTTC.

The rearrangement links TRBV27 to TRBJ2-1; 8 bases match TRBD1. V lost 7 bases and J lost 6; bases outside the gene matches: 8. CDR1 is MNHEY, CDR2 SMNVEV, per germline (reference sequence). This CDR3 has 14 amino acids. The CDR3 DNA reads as TGTGCCAGCACCTCAATGCAGGGGGCCAATGAGCAGTTCTTC. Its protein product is CASTSMQGANEQFF.

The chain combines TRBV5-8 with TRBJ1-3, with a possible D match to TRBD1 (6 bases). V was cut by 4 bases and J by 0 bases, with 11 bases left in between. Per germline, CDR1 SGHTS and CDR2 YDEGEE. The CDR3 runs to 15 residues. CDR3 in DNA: TGTGCCAGCAGCCTGGGACACCTCTCTGGAAACACCATATATTTT. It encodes CASSLGHLSGNTIYF.

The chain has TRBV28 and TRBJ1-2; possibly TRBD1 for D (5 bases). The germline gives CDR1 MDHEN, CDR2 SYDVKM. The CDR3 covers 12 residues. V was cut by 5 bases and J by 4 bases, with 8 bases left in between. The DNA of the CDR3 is TGTGCCAGCAGTGACAGAGCCTATGGCTACACCTTC. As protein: CASSDRAYGYTF.

The CDR3 loop reads CASSLFGQGKKGEQYF. The CDR3 bases are TGTGCCAGCAGTTTATTCGGACAGGGGAAAAAGGGCGAGCAGTACTTC. The chain employs TRBV27 and TRBJ2-7; TRBD1 matches 9 bases. The germline V gene encodes CDR1 MNHEY and CDR2 SMNVEV (reference sequence). This CDR3 has 16 amino acids. V was clipped by 1 base and J by 6 bases; unmatched bases: 10.

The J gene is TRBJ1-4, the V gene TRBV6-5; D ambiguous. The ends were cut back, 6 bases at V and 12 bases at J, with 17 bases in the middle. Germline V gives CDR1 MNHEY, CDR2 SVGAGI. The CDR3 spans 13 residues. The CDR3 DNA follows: TGTGCCAGCAGGGGAGGATCACCTTCCGAACTGTTTTTT. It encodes CASRGGSPSELFF.

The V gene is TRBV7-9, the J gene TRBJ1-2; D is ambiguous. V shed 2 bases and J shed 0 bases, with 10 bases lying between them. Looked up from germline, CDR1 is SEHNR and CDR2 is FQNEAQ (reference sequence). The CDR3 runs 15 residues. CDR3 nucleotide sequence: TGTGCCAGCAGCTTATATCCAGTCTCTAACTATGGCTACACCTTC. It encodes CASSLYPVSNYGYTF.

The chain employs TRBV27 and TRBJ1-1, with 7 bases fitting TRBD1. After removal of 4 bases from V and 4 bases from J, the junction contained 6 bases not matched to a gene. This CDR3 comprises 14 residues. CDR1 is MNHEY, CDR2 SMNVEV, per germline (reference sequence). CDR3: CASSSNRGITEAFF. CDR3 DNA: TGTGCCAGCAGTTCAAACAGGGGTATCACTGAAGCTTTCTTT.

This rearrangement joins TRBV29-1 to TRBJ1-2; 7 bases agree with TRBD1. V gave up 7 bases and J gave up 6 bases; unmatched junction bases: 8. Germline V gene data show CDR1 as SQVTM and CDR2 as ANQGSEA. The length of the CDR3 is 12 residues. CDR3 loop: CSARQGEDGYTF. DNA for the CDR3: TGCAGCGCCCGACAGGGTGAGGATGGCTACACCTTC. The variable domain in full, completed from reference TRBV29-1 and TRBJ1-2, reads SAVISQKPSRDICQRGTSLTIQCQVDSQVTMMFWYRQQPGQSLTLIATANQGSEATYESGFVIDKFPISRPNLTFSTLTVSNMSPEDSSIYLCSARQGEDGYTFGSGTRLTVV.

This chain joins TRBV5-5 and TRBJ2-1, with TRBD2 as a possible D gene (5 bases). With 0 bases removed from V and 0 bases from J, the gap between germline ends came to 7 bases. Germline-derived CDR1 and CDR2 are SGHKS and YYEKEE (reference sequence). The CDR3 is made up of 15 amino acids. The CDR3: CASSLGGSSYNEQFF. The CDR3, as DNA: TGTGCCAGCAGCTTGGGAGGGAGCTCCTACAATGAGCAGTTCTTC.

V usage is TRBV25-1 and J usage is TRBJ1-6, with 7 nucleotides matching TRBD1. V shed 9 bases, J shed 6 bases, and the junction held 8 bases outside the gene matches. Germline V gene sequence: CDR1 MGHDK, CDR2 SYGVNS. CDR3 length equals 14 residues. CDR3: CASKYGQANSPLHF. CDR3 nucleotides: TGTGCCAGTAAATACGGACAGGCTAATTCACCCCTCCACTTT.

CDR3 region: CASATFGVDYGYTF. The DNA of the CDR3 is TGTGCCAGTGCTACTTTCGGGGTTGACTATGGCTACACCTTC. This sequence joins TRBV19 and TRBJ1-2; D gene unclear. CDR1 is LNHDA and CDR2 is SQIVND in the germline V gene (reference sequence). The V end was cut by 8 bases, the J end by 3 bases, with 16 bases between. This CDR3 is built from 14 residues.

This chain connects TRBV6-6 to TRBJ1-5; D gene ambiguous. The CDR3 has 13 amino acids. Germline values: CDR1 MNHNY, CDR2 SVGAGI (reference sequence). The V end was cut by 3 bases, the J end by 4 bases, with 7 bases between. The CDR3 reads CASSYGENQPQHF. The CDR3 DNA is TGTGCCAGCAGTTATGGAGAGAATCAGCCCCAGCATTTT.

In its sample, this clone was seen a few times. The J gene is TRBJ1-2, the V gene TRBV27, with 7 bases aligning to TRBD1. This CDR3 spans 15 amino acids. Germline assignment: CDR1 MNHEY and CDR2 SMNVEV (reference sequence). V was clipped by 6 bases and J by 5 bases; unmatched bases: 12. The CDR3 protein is CASRPKGDRSYGYTF. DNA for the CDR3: TGTGCCAGCAGACCTAAGGGGGACAGAAGTTATGGCTACACCTTC.

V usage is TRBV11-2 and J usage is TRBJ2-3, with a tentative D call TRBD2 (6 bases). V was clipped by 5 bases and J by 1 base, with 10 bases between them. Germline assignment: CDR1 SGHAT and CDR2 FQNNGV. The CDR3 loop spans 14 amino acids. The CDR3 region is CASSRPGGTDTQYF. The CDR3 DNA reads TGTGCCAGCAGCCGGCCGGGGGGCACAGATACGCAGTATTTT.

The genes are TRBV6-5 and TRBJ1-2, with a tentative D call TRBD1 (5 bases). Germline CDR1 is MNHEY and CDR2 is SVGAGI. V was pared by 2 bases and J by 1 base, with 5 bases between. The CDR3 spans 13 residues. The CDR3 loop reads CASSYDSNYGYTF. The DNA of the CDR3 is TGTGCCAGCAGTTACGACAGTAACTATGGCTACACCTTC.

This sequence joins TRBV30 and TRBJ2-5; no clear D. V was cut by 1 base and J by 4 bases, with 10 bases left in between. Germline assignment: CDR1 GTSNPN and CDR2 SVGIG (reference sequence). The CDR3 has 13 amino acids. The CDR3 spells CAWSGGRLETQYF. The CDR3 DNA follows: TGTGCCTGGAGTGGTGGCAGGCTAGAGACCCAGTACTTC.

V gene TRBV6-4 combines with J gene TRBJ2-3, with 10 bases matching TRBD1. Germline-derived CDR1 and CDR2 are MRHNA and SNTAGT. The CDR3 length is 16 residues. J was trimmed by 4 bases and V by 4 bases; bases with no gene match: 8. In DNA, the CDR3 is TGTGCCAGCAGTGCGGTGTCGACAGGGGGCGCAGATACGCAGTATTTT. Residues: CASSAVSTGGADTQYF.